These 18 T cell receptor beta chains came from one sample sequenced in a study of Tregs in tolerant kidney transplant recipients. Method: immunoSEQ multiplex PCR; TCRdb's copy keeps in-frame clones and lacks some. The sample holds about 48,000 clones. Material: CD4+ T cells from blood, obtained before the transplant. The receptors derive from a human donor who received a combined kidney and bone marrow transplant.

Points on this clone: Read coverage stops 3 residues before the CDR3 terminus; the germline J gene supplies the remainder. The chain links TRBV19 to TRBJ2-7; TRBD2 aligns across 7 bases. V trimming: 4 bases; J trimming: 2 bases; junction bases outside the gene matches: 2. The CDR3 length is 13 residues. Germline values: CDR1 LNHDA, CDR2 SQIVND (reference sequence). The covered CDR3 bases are TGTGCCAGTAGTAGGGGGACTACCTACGAG. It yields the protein CASSRGTTYE. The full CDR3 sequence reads CASSRGTTYEQYF.

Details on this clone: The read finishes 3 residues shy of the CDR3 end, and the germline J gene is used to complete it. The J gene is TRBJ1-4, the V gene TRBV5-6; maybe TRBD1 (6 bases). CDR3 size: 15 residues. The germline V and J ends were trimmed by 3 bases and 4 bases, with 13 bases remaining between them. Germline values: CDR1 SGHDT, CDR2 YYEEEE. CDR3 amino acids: CASSSNREGNEKLFF. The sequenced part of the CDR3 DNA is TGTGCCAGCAGCTCGAACAGGGAAGGTAATGAAAAA. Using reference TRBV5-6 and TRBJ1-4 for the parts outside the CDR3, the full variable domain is DAGVTQSPTHLIKTRGQQVTLRCSPKSGHDTVSWYQQALGQGPQFIFQYYEEEERQRGNFPDRFSGHQFPNYSSELNVNALLLGDSALYLCASSSNREGNEKLFFGSGTQLSVL.

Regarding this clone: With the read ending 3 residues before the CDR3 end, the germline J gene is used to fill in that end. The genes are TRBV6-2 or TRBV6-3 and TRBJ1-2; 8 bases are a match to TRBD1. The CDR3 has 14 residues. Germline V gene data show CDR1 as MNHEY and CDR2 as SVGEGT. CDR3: CASSSRDRIGPYTF. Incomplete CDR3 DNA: TGTGCCAGCAGTTCCCGGGACAGGATTGGGCCT.

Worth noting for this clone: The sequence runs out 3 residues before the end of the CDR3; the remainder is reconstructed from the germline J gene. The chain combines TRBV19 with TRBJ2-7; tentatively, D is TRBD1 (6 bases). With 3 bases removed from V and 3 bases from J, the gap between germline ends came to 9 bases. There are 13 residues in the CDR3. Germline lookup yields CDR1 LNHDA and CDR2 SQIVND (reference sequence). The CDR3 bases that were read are TGTGCCAGTAGTATTAACAGGGACTACGAG. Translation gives CASSINRDYE. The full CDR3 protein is CASSINRDYEQYF.

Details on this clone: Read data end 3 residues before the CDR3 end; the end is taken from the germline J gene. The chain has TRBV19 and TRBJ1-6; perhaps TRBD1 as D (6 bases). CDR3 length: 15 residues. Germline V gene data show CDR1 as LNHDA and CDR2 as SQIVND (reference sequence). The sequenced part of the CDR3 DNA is TGTGCCAGCCATAACCCGGGACAAAGAAGTCCGGCC. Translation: CASHNPGQRSPA. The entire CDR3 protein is CASHNPGQRSPALHF.

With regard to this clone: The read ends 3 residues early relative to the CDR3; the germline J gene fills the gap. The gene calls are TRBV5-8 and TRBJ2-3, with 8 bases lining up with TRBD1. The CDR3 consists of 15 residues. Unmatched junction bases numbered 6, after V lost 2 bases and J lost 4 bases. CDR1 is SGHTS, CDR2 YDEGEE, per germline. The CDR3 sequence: CASSFRTGKSDTQYF. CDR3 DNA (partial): TGTGCCAGCAGCTTTCGGACAGGGAAGTCAGATACG.

This chain's CDR3 is CSVGQENNSPLHF. The sequenced part of the CDR3 DNA is TGCAGCGTGGGACAGGAAAATAATTCACCC. The V gene is TRBV29-1, the J gene TRBJ1-6, with 8 positions matching TRBD1. The read comes to an end 3 residues before the CDR3 does, leaving the germline J gene to fill in the end. The germline V gene has CDR1 SQVTM and CDR2 ANQGSEA. This CDR3 is 13 amino acids long. The ends lost 6 bases at V and 5 bases at J; junction bases unmatched: 3.

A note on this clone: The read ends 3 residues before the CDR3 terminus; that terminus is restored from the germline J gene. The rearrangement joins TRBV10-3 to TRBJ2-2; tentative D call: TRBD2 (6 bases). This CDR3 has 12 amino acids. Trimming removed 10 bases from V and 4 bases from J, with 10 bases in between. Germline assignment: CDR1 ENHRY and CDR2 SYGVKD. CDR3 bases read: TGTGCCAGCGGGGAGAGCACCGGGGAG. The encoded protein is CASGESTGE. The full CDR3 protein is CASGESTGELFF.

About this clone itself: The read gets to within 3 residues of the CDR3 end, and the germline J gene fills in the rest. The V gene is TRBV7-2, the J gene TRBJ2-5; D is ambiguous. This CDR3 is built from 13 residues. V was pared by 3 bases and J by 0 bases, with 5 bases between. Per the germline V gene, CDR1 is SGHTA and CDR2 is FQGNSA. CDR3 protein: CASSFTHQETQYF. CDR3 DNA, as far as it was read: TGTGCCAGCAGCTTCACACACCAAGAGACC.

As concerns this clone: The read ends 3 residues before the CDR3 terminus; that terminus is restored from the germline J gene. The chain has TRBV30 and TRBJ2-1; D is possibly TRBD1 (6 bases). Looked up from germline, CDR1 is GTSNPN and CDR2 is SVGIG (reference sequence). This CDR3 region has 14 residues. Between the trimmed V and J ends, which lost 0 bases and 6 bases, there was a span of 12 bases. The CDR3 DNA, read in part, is TGTGCCTGGAGTGTAAAACAGGGAATCAATGAG. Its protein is CAWSVKQGINE. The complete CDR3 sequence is CAWSVKQGINEQFF.

The sequenced part of the CDR3 DNA is TGTGCCAGCTCACGTACGGGACAGGGGGGCTCTGGGGCCAACGTC. Translating it yields CASSRTGQGGSGANV. From start to end, the CDR3 is CASSRTGQGGSGANVLTF. J is TRBJ2-6 and V is TRBV18; 11 bases align to TRBD1. The CDR3 end is not reached by the read, which stops 3 residues before it; the germline J gene fills it in. The V and J ends lost 4 bases and 0 bases, in that order; junction bases with no gene match: 5. CDR1 is KGHSH, CDR2 LQKENI, per germline. The length of the CDR3 is 18 residues.

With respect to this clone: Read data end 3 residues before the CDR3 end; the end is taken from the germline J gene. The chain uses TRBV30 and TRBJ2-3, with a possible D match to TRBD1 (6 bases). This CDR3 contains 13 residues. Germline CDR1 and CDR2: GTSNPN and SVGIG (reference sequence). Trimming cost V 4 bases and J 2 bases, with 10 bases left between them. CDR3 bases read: TGTGCCTGGACAACAGGGCTCACAGATACG. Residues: CAWTTGLTDT. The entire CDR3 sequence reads CAWTTGLTDTQYF.

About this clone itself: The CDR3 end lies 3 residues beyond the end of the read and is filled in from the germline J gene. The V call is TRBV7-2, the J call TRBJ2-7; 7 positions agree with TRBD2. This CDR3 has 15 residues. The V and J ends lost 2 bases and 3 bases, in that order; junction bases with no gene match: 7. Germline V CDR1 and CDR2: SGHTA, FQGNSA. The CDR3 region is CASSLNPSGSYEQYF. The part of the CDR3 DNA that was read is TGTGCCAGCAGCTTAAATCCTAGCGGAAGCTACGAG.

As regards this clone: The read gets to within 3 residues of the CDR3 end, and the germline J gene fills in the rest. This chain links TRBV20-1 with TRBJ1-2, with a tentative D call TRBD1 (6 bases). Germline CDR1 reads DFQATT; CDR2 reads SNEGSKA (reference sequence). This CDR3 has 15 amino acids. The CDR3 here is CSASQGHSLNRGYTF. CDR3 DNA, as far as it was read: TGCAGTGCTTCTCAGGGACATTCGCTTAATAGGGGC.

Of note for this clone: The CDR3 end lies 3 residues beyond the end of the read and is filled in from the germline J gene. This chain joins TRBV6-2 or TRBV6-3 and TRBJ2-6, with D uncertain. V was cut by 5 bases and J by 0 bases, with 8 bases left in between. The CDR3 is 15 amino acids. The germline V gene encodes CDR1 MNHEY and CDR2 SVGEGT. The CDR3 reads CASSRPGSGANVLTF. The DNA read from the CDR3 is TGTGCCAGCAGTAGGCCGGGCTCTGGGGCCAACGTC.

The sequenced CDR3 bases are TGTGCCAGCTCACCAGAGACAACCTACGAG. Translated: CASSPETTYE. The complete CDR3 protein is CASSPETTYEQYF. The rearrangement joins TRBV18 to TRBJ2-7; D is ambiguous. The read falls 3 residues short of the CDR3 end, and the missing part is taken from the germline J gene. V was shortened by 2 bases and J by 2 bases, with 7 bases between the two germline ends. The germline V gene has CDR1 KGHSH and CDR2 LQKENI. CDR3 length: 13 amino acids.

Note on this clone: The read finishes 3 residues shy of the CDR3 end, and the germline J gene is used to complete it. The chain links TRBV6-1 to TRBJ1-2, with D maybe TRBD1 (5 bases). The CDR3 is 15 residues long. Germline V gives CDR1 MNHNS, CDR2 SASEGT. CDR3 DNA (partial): TGTGCCAGCAGTGGGAGATATACAGGTGACTTGAGG. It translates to CASSGRYTGDLR. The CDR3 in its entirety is CASSGRYTGDLRYTF.

CDR3 DNA, as far as it was read: TGTGCCAGCTCACCGAGTATTAGTGTCAATTCCGACAGGGGAAGCTATGGC. As protein: CASSPSISVNSDRGSYG. The complete CDR3 reads CASSPSISVNSDRGSYGYTF. The chain carries TRBV18 and TRBJ1-2; TRBD1 aligns across 8 bases. Sequencing ends 3 residues short of the CDR3 end; the germline J gene provides the rest. The CDR3 is made up of 20 amino acids. J gave up 4 bases and V 3 bases, and 22 bases lay outside the gene matches. CDR1 and CDR2 (germline): KGHSH, LQKENI.